This T cell receptor beta chain is from a study of identical twins. Findings and limits, study-wide: The models gave estimates that fell short of the out-of-frame TCR alpha sharing seen in monozygotic twins.

The CDR3 totals 13 residues. V lost 9 bases and J lost 8; bases outside the gene matches: 9. CDR1 and CDR2 from the germline V gene are SGHRS and YFSETQ. A universal primer site was added by template switching, and unique molecular identifiers were carried by the cDNA. Using its own MiXCR run on the 5' RACE reads, TCRdb lists one record per CDR3 protein. Counted here are around 370,000 distinct CDR3 sequences, 7% to 9.5% occurring once; the ten biggest clones make up approximately 9.3%. This clonotype turned up a few times. Its antigen is currently unknown. Sequencing was performed on naive T cells sorted from blood. The sequence derives from a woman aged 45-65 years in good health. V and J are TRBV5-1 and TRBJ2-1; 9 bases fit TRBD2. In DNA, the CDR3 is TGCGCCACGTCAAGCGGGAGGTACGATGAGCAGTTCTTC. This encodes CATSSGRYDEQFF.